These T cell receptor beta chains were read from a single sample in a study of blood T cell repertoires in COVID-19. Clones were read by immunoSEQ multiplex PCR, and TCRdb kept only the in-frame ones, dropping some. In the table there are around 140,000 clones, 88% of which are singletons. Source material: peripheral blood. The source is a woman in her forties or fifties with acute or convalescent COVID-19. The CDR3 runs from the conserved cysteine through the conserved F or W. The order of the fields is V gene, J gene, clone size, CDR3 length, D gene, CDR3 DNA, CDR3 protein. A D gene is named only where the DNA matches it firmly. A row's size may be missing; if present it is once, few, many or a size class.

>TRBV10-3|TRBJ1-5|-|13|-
TGTGCCACTGGCCCAGGGGCGAGGGAGCCCCAGCATTTT
CATGPGAREPQHF
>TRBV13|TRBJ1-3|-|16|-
TGTGCCAGCAGCCCAATGGTCAGGCGAAGTGGAAACACCATATATTTT
CASSPMVRRSGNTIYF
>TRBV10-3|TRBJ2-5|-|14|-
TGTGCCATCAGTGAGTCGAGCTGGCAAGAGACCCAGTACTTC
CAISESSWQETQYF
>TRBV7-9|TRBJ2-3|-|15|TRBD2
TGTGCCAGCAGCCCAACTAGCGGGGGTACAGATACGCAGTATTTT
CASSPTSGGTDTQYF
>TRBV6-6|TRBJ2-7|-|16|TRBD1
TGTGCCAGCAGGTCTTCAAGGACAGGGGGCTCCTACGAGCAGTACTTC
CASRSSRTGGSYEQYF
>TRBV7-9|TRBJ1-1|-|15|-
TGTGCCAGCAGCTTAGCGCGCGGGGGAAACACTGAAGCTTTCTTT
CASSLARGGNTEAFF
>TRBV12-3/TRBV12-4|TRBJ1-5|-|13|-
TGTGCCAGCAGTGACAGGTGGAATCAGCCCCAGCATTTT
CASSDRWNQPQHF
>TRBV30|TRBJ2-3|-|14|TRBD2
TGTGCCTGGAGTTCCCTAGTAGGGCAGCGGGGGGCGTATTTT
CAWSSLVGQRGAYF
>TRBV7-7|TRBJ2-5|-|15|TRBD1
TGTGCTAGCAGCGCCGGGACAGACCTTCAAGAGACCCAGTACTTC
CASSAGTDLQETQYF
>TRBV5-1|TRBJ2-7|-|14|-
TGCGCCAGCAGCCCAGAGAGGGGGGGCCACGAGCAGTACTTC
CASSPERGGHEQYF
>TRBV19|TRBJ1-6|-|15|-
TGTGCCAGTAGTATAGAACCCGGCCTTTCGGGACCCCTCCACTTT
CASSIEPGLSGPLHF
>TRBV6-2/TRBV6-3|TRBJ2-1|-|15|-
TGTGCCAGCAGCCGACAGGGAGGCTCCTACAATGAGCAGTTCTTC
CASSRQGGSYNEQFF
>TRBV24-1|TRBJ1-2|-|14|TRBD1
TGTGCCACCAGTGATGGGGGACAGGACTATGGCTACACCTTC
CATSDGGQDYGYTF
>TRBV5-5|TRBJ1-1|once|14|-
TGTGCCAGCAGCTTCGGGGGAATGAACACTGAAGCTTTCTTT
CASSFGGMNTEAFF
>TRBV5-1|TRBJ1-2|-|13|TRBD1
TGCGCCAGCAGCTCACAGGGGGAACATGGCTACACCTTC
CASSSQGEHGYTF
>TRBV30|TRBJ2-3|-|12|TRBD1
TGTGCCAGGACAGGGGGTACAGATACGCAGTATTTT
CARTGGTDTQYF
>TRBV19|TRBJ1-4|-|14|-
TGTGCCAGTAGTAGTGGGGCGGCTAATGAAAAACTGTTTTTT
CASSSGAANEKLFF